The 30 T cell receptor beta chains in this list originate from one sample, sequenced in a study of monozygotic twins with cystic fibrosis. Sequenced by immunoSEQ multiplex PCR; TCRdb stores in-frame clones only, minus some. The repertoire includes 30,000 to 40,000 clones, more than 60% of them detected once, and around 0.8% sits in the top ten. The sequencing sample was made of blood. The receptors derive from a girl between 10 and 17 years old with cystic fibrosis.

This chain joins TRBV30 and TRBJ2-3, with 9 nucleotides matching TRBD2. Trimming cost V 5 bases and J 0 bases; bases outside gene matches: 3. Germline lookup yields CDR1 GTSNPN and CDR2 SVGIG (reference sequence). The CDR3 is 14 amino acids. In DNA, the CDR3 is TGTGCCTGGCTGCTAGCGGGAAGCACAGATACGCAGTATTTT. It translates to CAWLLAGSTDTQYF.

The chain has TRBV7-9 and TRBJ2-2, with unresolved D. The CDR3 sequence is 13 residues long. Germline CDR1 reads SEHNR; CDR2 reads FQNEAQ (reference sequence). V lost 5 bases to trimming and J lost 3 bases, with 7 bases between them. The CDR3 is CASSRRDTGELFF. CDR3 in DNA: TGTGCCAGCAGCCGACGGGACACCGGGGAGCTGTTTTTT.

The chain uses TRBV10-3 and TRBJ1-5; possibly TRBD1 for D (6 bases). This CDR3 has 14 residues. Per the germline V gene, CDR1 is ENHRY and CDR2 is SYGVKD. V dropped 10 bases and J dropped 6 bases, with 19 bases sitting between them. In nucleotides, the CDR3 is TGTGCCACCAGGGCGGCGGGGGCCGTTCAGCCCCAGCATTTT. Amino acid sequence: CATRAAGAVQPQHF.

In this sample, this clone turned up a few times. V usage is TRBV9 and J usage is TRBJ1-1; D is perhaps TRBD1 (5 bases). V was clipped by 4 bases and J by 1 base, with 11 bases between them. This CDR3 is built from 14 residues. CDR1 is SGDLS and CDR2 is YYNGEE in the germline V gene. The CDR3 bases are TGTGCCAGCAGCCCCGACAGATGGAACACTGAAGCTTTCTTT. The encoded protein is CASSPDRWNTEAFF.

The chain joins TRBV30 to TRBJ1-2; TRBD1 matches at 10 bases. The V gene's germline CDR1 is GTSNPN and CDR2 SVGIG (reference sequence). This CDR3 region has 13 residues. Trimming at V came to 2 bases and at J to 8 bases, leaving 5 bases not matched to a gene. This CDR3 reads CAWSRDRGNGYTF. The CDR3 region has the DNA TGTGCCTGGAGTAGGGACAGGGGAAACGGCTACACCTTC.

CDR3 in amino acids: CASSYQLAGADTQYF. DNA for the CDR3: TGCGCCAGCAGCTACCAACTAGCGGGAGCCGATACGCAGTATTTT. This chain uses TRBV5-1 with TRBJ2-3, with 11 bases identical to TRBD2. The germline gives CDR1 SGHRS, CDR2 YFSETQ. The CDR3 is 15 residues long. With 3 bases clipped from V and 6 bases from J, the junction kept 6 bases outside the gene matches.

Only one count was recorded for this clone. The chain employs TRBV28 and TRBJ1-1; 11 positions match TRBD1. Germline CDR1 reads MDHEN; CDR2 reads SYDVKM. The CDR3 has 14 residues. V shed 11 bases and J 4 bases; nucleotides not matched to a gene: 9. DNA for the CDR3: TGTGCCGGTAGGACAGGGGGCGAGGGCACTGAAGCTTTCTTT. It translates to CAGRTGGEGTEAFF. Full variable domain (outside the CDR3, taken from reference TRBV28 and TRBJ1-1): DVKVTQSSRYLVKRTGEKVFLECVQDMDHENMFWYRQDPGLGLRLIYFSYDVKMKEKGDIPEGYSVSREKKERFSLILESASTNQTSMYLCAGRTGGEGTEAFFGQGTRLTVV.

The chain uses TRBV19 and TRBJ2-6; D may correspond to TRBD1 or TRBD2 (5 bases each). Per germline, CDR1 LNHDA and CDR2 SQIVND (reference sequence). The CDR3 spans 16 residues. V was shortened by 3 bases and J by 4 bases, with 13 bases between the two germline ends. Here the CDR3 DNA reads TGTGCCAGTAGTATGGGTTGGGGGACCGGGGCCAACGTCCTGACTTTC. Its protein is CASSMGWGTGANVLTF.

The sample holds one count of this clone. The chain couples TRBV7-2 to TRBJ1-1, with D uncertain. Germline-derived CDR1 and CDR2 are SGHTA and FQGNSA. The V and J ends lost 1 base and 3 bases respectively, with 18 bases between them. The CDR3 runs 17 residues. The chain's CDR3 is CASSLVSVVASDTEAFF. The CDR3 DNA is TGTGCCAGCAGCTTAGTATCGGTTGTGGCGTCGGACACTGAAGCTTTCTTT.

The CDR3 spells CSVSGTTSGANVLTF. The CDR3 DNA follows: TGCAGCGTTAGTGGGACGACCTCTGGGGCCAACGTCCTGACTTTC. This chain connects TRBV29-1 to TRBJ2-6, with D perhaps given as TRBD1 or TRBD2 (5 bases each). From germline, CDR1 is SQVTM and CDR2 ANQGSEA. The CDR3 length is 15 residues. Trimming cost V 5 bases and J 0 bases, with 11 bases left between them.

The V gene is TRBV7-2, the J gene TRBJ2-5, with 7 bases aligning to TRBD2. Germline V gene lookup returns CDR1 SGHTA and CDR2 FQGNSA. The CDR3 runs 15 residues. J gave up 6 bases and V 3 bases, and 10 bases lay outside the gene matches. CDR3 sequence: CASSFGGSVGKTQYF. Written as DNA, the CDR3 is TGTGCCAGCAGCTTCGGCGGGAGTGTGGGAAAGACCCAGTACTTC.

The chain combines TRBV18 with TRBJ2-3; 9 nucleotides agree with TRBD1. The germline V gene has CDR1 KGHSH and CDR2 LQKENI. The V gene end was trimmed by 2 bases and the J gene end by 5 bases; junction bases not matched to a gene: 5. The CDR3 has 15 amino acids. The CDR3 region is CASSPGTGLKDTQYF. The DNA of the CDR3 is TGTGCCAGCTCACCAGGGACAGGGCTTAAAGATACGCAGTATTTT.

This rearrangement joins TRBV29-1 to TRBJ2-1; TRBD2 aligns across 10 bases. V lost 6 bases and J lost 9; bases outside the gene matches: 11. Germline values: CDR1 SQVTM, CDR2 ANQGSEA. The CDR3 totals 14 residues. The CDR3 DNA sequence: TGCAGCGTCGCAGCCAGGACTAGCGGTACTGAGCAGTTCTTC. Amino acid sequence: CSVAARTSGTEQFF.

The genes are TRBV23-1 and TRBJ2-1; TRBD2 matches 7 bases. TRBV23-1 is filed as an ORF, its function uncertain. V shed 7 bases, J shed 11 bases, and the junction held 17 bases outside the gene matches. The CDR3 is 15 residues long. The CDR3 loop reads CASMGREYKQFKQFF. In DNA, the CDR3 is TGCGCCAGCATGGGGCGGGAGTACAAACAGTTTAAGCAGTTCTTC.

The CDR3 nucleotides are TGTGCCAGCAGCTTGAGTTATAGCAATCAGCCCCAGCATTTT. As protein: CASSLSYSNQPQHF. This chain uses TRBV5-6 with TRBJ1-5; D unclear. Germline CDR1 is SGHDT and CDR2 is YYEEEE. V gave up 1 base and J gave up 0 bases, with 5 bases separating them. This CDR3 comprises 14 residues.

The chain is built from TRBV9 and TRBJ1-1; TRBD1 matches at 9 bases. Trimming cost V 2 bases and J 8 bases; bases outside gene matches: 10. Germline CDR1 is SGDLS and CDR2 is YYNGEE. The CDR3 runs 15 residues. The CDR3 loop is CASSVGTGSLWEAFF. CDR3 nucleotide sequence: TGTGCCAGCAGCGTTGGGACAGGGTCCCTGTGGGAAGCTTTCTTT.

V usage is TRBV6-1 and J usage is TRBJ2-1, with 8 bases identical to TRBD2. The CDR3 covers 16 residues. Trimming at V came to 4 bases and at J to 0 bases, leaving 5 bases not matched to a gene. Germline V gives CDR1 MNHNS, CDR2 SASEGT. The CDR3 reads CASSASGSLSYNEQFF. DNA of the CDR3: TGTGCCAGCAGTGCAAGCGGGAGCCTCTCCTACAATGAGCAGTTCTTC.

This clone has a handful of counts. The gene calls are TRBV19 and TRBJ1-1; TRBD1 might be the D (5 bases). Deletions cut 8 bases from V and 2 bases from J, with 12 bases between. The CDR3 has 13 residues. Germline V gives CDR1 LNHDA, CDR2 SQIVND (reference sequence). CDR3 residues: CASGMGRNTEAFF. The CDR3 nucleotides are TGTGCCAGTGGCATGGGACGTAACACTGAAGCTTTCTTT. Variable domain in full (rest from reference TRBV19 and TRBJ1-1): DGGITQSPKYLFRKEGQNVTLSCEQNLNHDAMYWYRQDPGQGLRLIYYSQIVNDFQKGDIAEGYSVSREKKESFPLTVTSAQKNPTAFYLCASGMGRNTEAFFGQGTRLTVV.

The V gene is TRBV10-3, the J gene TRBJ2-1; 10 nucleotides agree with TRBD2. The CDR3 totals 16 residues. CDR1 and CDR2 from the germline V gene are ENHRY and SYGVKD. Trimming at V came to 2 bases and at J to 7 bases, leaving 8 bases not matched to a gene. CDR3 in DNA: TGTGCCATCAGTGAGGAAGCGGGAGGGTTTAGTAATGAGCAGTTCTTC. It translates to CAISEEAGGFSNEQFF.

This clone turned up a few times. The V gene is TRBV10-3, the J gene TRBJ2-1; 16 nucleotides agree with TRBD2. This CDR3 has 17 amino acids. Germline V CDR1 and CDR2: ENHRY, SYGVKD. Losses at the gene ends were 3 bases for V and 4 bases for J; bases not matched to a gene: 3. The CDR3 is CAISEGTSGRGYNEQFF. CDR3 nucleotides: TGTGCCATCAGTGAAGGGACTAGCGGGAGGGGGTACAATGAGCAGTTCTTC.

The J gene is TRBJ2-1, the V gene TRBV10-3; possibly TRBD1 for D (6 bases). The CDR3 runs to 15 residues. Germline V gene sequence: CDR1 ENHRY, CDR2 SYGVKD. V was clipped by 4 bases and J by 1 base, with 11 bases between them. CDR3 DNA: TGTGCCATCAGTGTGGGGGCGGTTTCCTACAATGAGCAGTTCTTC. This translates into CAISVGAVSYNEQFF.

The V call is TRBV27, the J call TRBJ2-7; 10 nucleotides match TRBD2. The CDR3 sequence is 17 residues long. Germline CDR1 reads MNHEY; CDR2 reads SMNVEV (reference sequence). V shed 0 bases, J shed 0 bases, and the junction held 5 bases outside the gene matches. The CDR3 spells CASSLSLAGGLSYEQYF. The CDR3 DNA reads as TGTGCCAGCAGTTTATCTTTAGCGGGAGGTCTCTCCTACGAGCAGTACTTC.

The rearrangement uses TRBV6-1 and TRBJ2-7, with 8 bases that match TRBD2. Germline CDR1 and CDR2: MNHNS and SASEGT. The CDR3 extends over 13 amino acids. Trimming took 8 bases from V and 3 from J; bases not matched to a gene: 6. This chain's CDR3 is CASGRSGSYEQYV. The CDR3 nucleotides are TGTGCCAGCGGTCGGAGCGGGAGCTACGAGCAGTACGTC.

V gene TRBV6-6 combines with J gene TRBJ2-7; possible D gene TRBD2, 6 bases. Trimming removed 0 bases at V and 4 bases at J, with 13 bases between. The CDR3 contains 15 residues. Germline V gene sequence: CDR1 MNHNY, CDR2 SVGAGI (reference sequence). CDR3 nucleotides: TGTGCCAGCAGTTACTCGAGGTACGGGACTTACGAGCAGTACTTC. This sequence encodes CASSYSRYGTYEQYF.

The chain has TRBV5-6 and TRBJ1-3; the match to TRBD1 covers 9 bases. This CDR3 contains 14 residues. The V and J ends lost 3 bases and 7 bases, in that order; junction bases with no gene match: 5. Looked up from germline, CDR1 is SGHDT and CDR2 is YYEEEE. Here the CDR3 reads CASSSVDRGNTIYF. CDR3 DNA: TGTGCCAGCAGCTCGGTCGACAGGGGGAACACCATATATTTT.

The chain joins TRBV27 to TRBJ2-7; no clear D. This CDR3 comprises 13 residues. V was trimmed by 3 bases and J by 0 bases, leaving 6 bases between them. Germline V lookup: CDR1 MNHEY, CDR2 SMNVEV (reference sequence). CDR3 in DNA: TGTGCCAGCAGTTTGACCAGCTCCTACGAGCAGTACTTC. This translates into CASSLTSSYEQYF.

The V gene is TRBV7-7, the J gene TRBJ2-7; TRBD1 might be the D (5 bases). The CDR3 length is 16 residues. Trimming removed 5 bases from V and 1 base from J, with 18 bases in between. CDR1 and CDR2 from the germline V gene are SSHAT and FNYEAQ (reference sequence). Here the CDR3 DNA reads TGTGCCAGCAGCGGCCAGACAGAACCCTTTTCCTACGAGCAGTACGTC. This gives the protein CASSGQTEPFSYEQYV.

This clone was seen a handful of times. The chain is built from TRBV27 and TRBJ2-7, with D possibly matching TRBD1 (5 bases). The CDR3 is 14 residues long. V shed 2 bases and J shed 5 bases, with 13 bases lying between them. The germline CDR1 and CDR2 sequences are MNHEY and SMNVEV (reference sequence). This chain's CDR3 is CASSLGAGSNEQYF. DNA of the CDR3: TGTGCCAGCAGTTTAGGGGCAGGGTCGAACGAGCAGTACTTC.

This chain links TRBV11-3 with TRBJ2-1; TRBD2 matches 14 bases. Per germline, CDR1 SGHNT and CDR2 YENEEA. This CDR3 has 16 residues. V was pared by 4 bases and J by 3 bases, with 2 bases of the junction left unmatched. The CDR3 spells CASSSGTSGSYNEQFF. The CDR3 nucleotides read TGTGCCAGCAGCTCCGGGACTAGCGGGAGCTACAATGAGCAGTTCTTC.

Details on this clone: One junction end does not reproduce the germline sequence, and a read error may be involved. This CDR3 is CASSSSNEQFF. The CDR3 DNA is TGTGCCAGCAGTTCCTCCAATGAGCAGTTCTTC. This chain links TRBV28 with TRBJ2-1; D ambiguous. Germline CDR1 and CDR2: MDHEN and SYDVKM. The CDR3 covers 11 residues.